These 9 T cell receptor beta chains were sequenced from one sample in a study of OX40 agonist ivuxolimab in advanced cancers. Data came from immunoSEQ multiplex PCR; TCRdb stores just in-frame clones and leaves some out. The sample lists about 8,300 clones, 75% to 85% occurring once. Source: CD4+ or CD8+ T cells sorted from blood, taken in a trial of the OX40 agonist ivuxolimab. The receptors derive from an adult with an advanced solid tumor such as melanoma, head and neck, liver or kidney cancer.

The chain is built from TRBV7-9 and TRBJ2-3; D not resolved. The CDR3 length is 14 residues. The V and J ends lost 0 bases and 5 bases respectively, with 9 bases between them. Germline CDR1 reads SEHNR; CDR2 reads FQNEAQ (reference sequence). The CDR3 here is CASSLAWAGDTQYF. The CDR3 DNA reads TGTGCCAGCAGCTTAGCCTGGGCCGGAGATACGCAGTATTTT.

The chain has TRBV6-5 and TRBJ2-7; TRBD1 is a possible D gene (6 bases). The V and J ends lost 5 bases and 3 bases respectively, with 17 bases between them. The CDR3 has 15 residues. Germline loops: CDR1 MNHEY, CDR2 SVGAGI. The CDR3 reads CASSPRGTVGYEQYF. The CDR3 DNA sequence: TGTGCCAGCAGTCCCAGGGGCACAGTGGGCTACGAGCAGTACTTC.

V is TRBV21-1 and J is TRBJ2-5. TRBV21-1 is shown as a pseudogene. The length of the CDR3 is 21 residues. The CDR3 DNA reads TGTGCCAGCAGCACATTTATCAGTTTTCCTGAACCTCCTTGGGGCCAAGAGACCCAGTACTTC. This codes for CASSTFISFPEPPWGQETQYF.

The V and J genes are TRBV30 and TRBJ1-2, with 12 bases fitting TRBD1. CDR1 GTSNPN and CDR2 SVGIG come from the germline V gene (reference sequence). The CDR3 has 15 residues. The J segment lost 3 bases and the V segment lost 4 bases, leaving 6 bases of the junction unmatched. The CDR3 is CAWKGDRGHDYGYTF. Written as DNA, the CDR3 is TGTGCCTGGAAGGGGGACAGGGGGCATGACTATGGCTACACCTTC.

This clone appeared once. This chain connects TRBV7-9 to TRBJ1-4; tentative D call: TRBD1 (5 bases). Trimming stripped 4 bases from V and 4 bases from J, with 16 bases between. Germline assignment: CDR1 SEHNR and CDR2 FQNEAQ (reference sequence). The CDR3 spans 16 residues. CDR3 amino acids: CASSWLVGTVNEKLFF. The CDR3 coding sequence is TGTGCCAGCAGCTGGCTAGTCGGGACGGTTAATGAAAAACTGTTTTTT. Combining the CDR3 with reference TRBV7-9 and TRBJ1-4 gives the whole variable domain DTGVSQNPRHKITKRGQNVTFRCDPISEHNRLYWYRQTLGQGPEFLTYFQNEAQLEKSRLLSDRFSAERPKGSFSTLEIQRTEQGDSAMYLCASSWLVGTVNEKLFFGSGTQLSVL.

This clone was recorded only once. The chain combines TRBV9 with TRBJ1-2; 7 bases map to TRBD1. Germline CDR1 and CDR2: SGDLS and YYNGEE. V was pared by 3 bases and J by 2 bases, with 10 bases of the junction left unmatched. CDR3 length equals 16 residues. The CDR3, as DNA: TGTGCCAGCAGCGGGACCGGACAGGTAAACAACTATGGCTACACCTTC. Translation: CASSGTGQVNNYGYTF.

The V gene is TRBV27, the J gene TRBJ2-7; D gene ambiguous. Deletions cut 4 bases from V and 5 bases from J, with 6 bases between. The germline V gene encodes CDR1 MNHEY and CDR2 SMNVEV (reference sequence). This CDR3 has 11 residues. CDR3 residues: CASSSYNEQYF. The DNA for the CDR3 is TGTGCCAGCAGTTCCTACAACGAGCAGTACTTC.

The chain carries TRBV19 and TRBJ1-1; TRBD1 matches at 7 bases. Germline assignment: CDR1 LNHDA and CDR2 SQIVND (reference sequence). V shed 6 bases, J shed 0 bases, and the junction held 4 bases outside the gene matches. The CDR3 consists of 14 residues. The CDR3 DNA sequence: TGTGCCAGTAGCTGGGACAGCATGAACACTGAAGCTTTCTTT. Translating it yields CASSWDSMNTEAFF.

The gene calls are TRBV13 and TRBJ2-7, with D maybe TRBD2 (5 bases). Between the trimmed V and J ends, which lost 5 bases and 6 bases, there was a span of 14 bases. The germline gives CDR1 PRHDT, CDR2 FYEKMQ (reference sequence). The CDR3 covers 13 residues. CDR3: CASSPGLGGEQYF. The CDR3 coding sequence is TGTGCCAGCAGCCCAGGACTGGGTGGCGAGCAGTACTTC.